The clone carrying this T cell receptor (beta chain) was observed at least ten times. Its specificity is unknown. Exclusion of patients followed from uncontrolled infection, other autoimmune disease, pregnancy or lactation. The data belong to a study of T cells in Graves' hyperthyroidism and ophthalmopathy. TCR beta CDR3 regions were amplified from RNA transcripts. In the first-round RT-PCR of the TCR CDR3, the HTBI primer set was used. Each CDR3 protein is one row after TCRdb ran MiXCR on the multiplex PCR reads. The sample includes fewer than 500,000 distinct CDR3 sequences, approximately 14% of them seen just once. This CDR3 contains 13 residues. Trimming took off 8 bases at V and 4 bases at J, with 16 bases between the two ends. Germline V gene lookup returns CDR1 GTSNPN and CDR2 SVGIG (reference sequence). General observations from the study: In blood, most of the thyroid clonotypes expanded above 0.001 were also present.

The origin of this receptor is a woman aged 25 to 39 with Graves' ophthalmopathy. The rearrangement uses TRBV30 and TRBJ2-3; the D gene is possibly TRBD2 (5 bases). The sample was blood. As DNA, the CDR3 is TGTGCCCGGGATGGTCGGGCTGCAGATACGCAGTATTTT. Amino acids: CARDGRAADTQYF.